These T cell receptor beta chains were read from a single sample in a study of T cell repertoires and HLA-DP antigens. Measured with immunoSEQ multiplex PCR; TCRdb has only the in-frame clones, and not every one. The top ten clones hold under 25% of a sample with 3,000 to 4,000 clones, approximately 82% of them seen once. Sample: CD137- CD4+ T cells from cultured PBMCs. These receptors all come from a woman aged 18-29 years in good health and CMV-seronegative. Each CDR3 is given with its conserved first and last residue. The order of the fields is V gene, D gene, clone size, J gene, CDR3 protein, CDR3 DNA. The D gene is left open where the match is weak. Clone size is not always given. Where it is, it says once, few, many or a class for expanded clones.

TRBV13	-	-	TRBJ2-5	CASSLDRQETQYF	TGTGCCAGCAGCTTAGACAGGCAAGAGACCCAGTACTTC
TRBV7-9	-	medium-sized	TRBJ1-2	CASSLDRVGLYGYTF	TGTGCCAGCAGCTTAGACAGGGTGGGCCTATATGGCTACACCTTC
TRBV5-1	-	-	TRBJ2-7	CASSSIGSWSTYEQYF	TGCGCCAGCAGCAGTATAGGCAGCTGGTCTACCTACGAGCAGTACTTC
TRBV6-1	TRBD1	-	TRBJ2-7	CASSLRTGGYYEQYF	TGTGCCAGCAGTCTACGGACAGGGGGGTACTACGAGCAGTACTTC
TRBV5-8	-	-	TRBJ1-3	CASSLGFGNSGNTIYF	TGTGCCAGCAGCTTGGGGTTTGGGAACTCTGGAAACACCATATATTTT
TRBV2	TRBD1	medium-sized	TRBJ1-2	CASRRGTGGYGYTF	TGTGCCAGCAGGAGAGGGACAGGAGGTTATGGCTACACCTTC
TRBV7-8	-	few	TRBJ1-2	CASSKLTRKTYGYTF	TGTGCCAGCAGCAAACTGACCCGAAAGACCTATGGCTACACCTTC
TRBV5-4	-	-	TRBJ1-2	CASSSAQYGYTF	TGTGCCAGCAGCTCGGCTCAGTATGGCTACACCTTC
TRBV7-2	-	-	TRBJ1-1	CASSLWGAGDTEAFF	TGTGCCAGCAGCTTATGGGGGGCCGGGGACACTGAAGCTTTCTTT
TRBV5-6	-	-	TRBJ2-6	CASSFNPAGANVLTF	TGTGCCAGCAGCTTTAACCCAGCTGGGGCCAACGTCCTGACTTTC
TRBV7-9	TRBD1	-	TRBJ1-4	CASSRGDSRSNEKLFF	TGTGCCAGCAGCCGCGGGGACAGCCGATCTAATGAAAAACTGTTTTTT
TRBV19	-	-	TRBJ1-1	CASSSLAPKAEAFF	TGTGCCAGTAGTTCTCTCGCCCCTAAGGCTGAAGCTTTCTTT
TRBV5-1	TRBD1	-	TRBJ2-1	CASRDRGGVYNEQFF	TGCGCCAGTCGAGACAGGGGTGGGGTCTACAATGAGCAGTTCTTC
TRBV9	-	-	TRBJ2-3	CASSGRRGPGTQYF	TGTGCCAGCAGCGGTAGGAGGGGGCCGGGTACGCAGTATTTT
TRBV19	TRBD1	few	TRBJ1-4	CASSAGQGATNEKLFF	TGTGCCAGTAGCGCGGGACAGGGAGCAACTAATGAAAAACTGTTTTTT
TRBV5-4	TRBD1	-	TRBJ1-1	CASSLSRQGRVYTEAFF	TGTGCCAGCAGCTTAAGCCGACAGGGAAGGGTGTACACTGAAGCTTTCTTT
TRBV6-5	TRBD1	-	TRBJ1-2	CASSYRGQGGYTF	TGTGCCAGCAGTTACAGGGGGCAGGGTGGCTACACCTTC
TRBV18	TRBD2	-	TRBJ2-2	CASSPILAGDNTGELFF	TGTGCCAGCTCCCCGATTCTAGCGGGGGATAACACCGGGGAGCTGTTTTTT
TRBV5-4	-	once	TRBJ2-2	CASSRRGNTGELFF	TGTGCCAGCAGCCGGAGGGGGAACACCGGGGAGCTGTTTTTT
TRBV28	-	-	TRBJ1-6	CASSLEFNSPLHF	TGTGCCAGCAGTTTGGAGTTTAATTCACCCCTCCACTTT
TRBV2	-	few	TRBJ1-1	CASSGRGTEAFF	TGTGCCAGCAGTGGGCGGGGCACTGAAGCTTTCTTT
TRBV4-2	TRBD1	-	TRBJ2-5	CASSRGRQGDQETQYF	TGTGCCAGCAGCCGGGGGCGGCAGGGGGACCAAGAGACCCAGTACTTC
TRBV6-5	-	few	TRBJ1-5	CASSYSISQPQHF	TGTGCCAGCAGTTACTCGATTTCCCAGCCCCAGCATTTT
TRBV2	TRBD1	-	TRBJ2-5	CASSVHSIEKAGTGGGTQYF	TGTGCCAGCAGTGTCCACTCAATAGAAAAGGCCGGGACAGGCGGCGGGACCCAGTACTTC
TRBV4-3	-	-	TRBJ2-6	CASSHSLQLSGANVLTF	TGCGCCAGCAGCCATTCGCTCCAACTCTCTGGGGCCAACGTCCTGACTTTC
TRBV11-2	TRBD2	-	TRBJ2-3	CASSSGLAASTDTQYF	TGTGCCAGCAGCTCCGGACTAGCGGCTAGCACAGATACGCAGTATTTT
TRBV21-1	-	-	TRBJ1-1	CASSAQATGGAITEAFF	TGTGCCAGCAGCGCCCAGGCAACAGGGGGCGCGATCACTGAAGCTTTCTTT
TRBV5-1	-	-	TRBJ2-1	CASSSQGNSADNEQFF	TGCGCCAGCAGCTCGCAAGGGAACTCTGCGGACAATGAGCAGTTCTTC
TRBV20-1	-	-	TRBJ2-7	CSARASYEQYF	TGCAGTGCTAGAGCGTCCTACGAGCAGTACTTC
TRBV27	-	-	TRBJ2-3	CASSLGRRGTGTQYF	TGTGCCAGCAGTTTAGGGCGCAGGGGCACAGGTACGCAGTATTTT
TRBV4-1	TRBD2	-	TRBJ2-1	CASSQVDLGLAGPNEQFF	TGCGCCAGCAGCCAAGTTGATCTCGGCCTAGCGGGACCAAATGAGCAGTTCTTC
TRBV4-2	TRBD1	-	TRBJ1-2	CASSQETGAKYGYTF	TGTGCCAGCAGCCAAGAGACAGGGGCTAAATATGGCTACACCTTC
TRBV4-3	-	-	TRBJ1-4	CASSRSPRTATNEKLFF	TGCGCCAGCAGCCGTTCCCCGCGGACAGCAACTAATGAAAAACTGTTTTTT
TRBV10-1	-	once	TRBJ1-2	CASRSIRVSYGYTF	TGCGCCAGCAGATCGATCAGGGTTAGCTATGGCTACACCTTC
TRBV6-1	TRBD1	-	TRBJ2-4	CASSVGDRGYVKNIQYF	TGTGCCAGCAGTGTGGGAGACAGGGGATATGTCAAAAACATTCAGTACTTC
TRBV27	TRBD1	once	TRBJ1-2	CASSLWRDSSNYGYTF	TGTGCCAGCAGTTTATGGCGGGACAGCTCTAACTATGGCTACACCTTC
TRBV29-1	-	medium-sized	TRBJ1-1	CSVVRQGLHTEAFF	TGCAGCGTTGTTCGGCAGGGGCTCCACACTGAAGCTTTCTTT
TRBV5-4	TRBD1	-	TRBJ2-3	CASSPEQGYGDSTDTQYF	TGTGCCAGCAGCCCTGAACAGGGGTATGGGGATAGCACAGATACGCAGTATTTT